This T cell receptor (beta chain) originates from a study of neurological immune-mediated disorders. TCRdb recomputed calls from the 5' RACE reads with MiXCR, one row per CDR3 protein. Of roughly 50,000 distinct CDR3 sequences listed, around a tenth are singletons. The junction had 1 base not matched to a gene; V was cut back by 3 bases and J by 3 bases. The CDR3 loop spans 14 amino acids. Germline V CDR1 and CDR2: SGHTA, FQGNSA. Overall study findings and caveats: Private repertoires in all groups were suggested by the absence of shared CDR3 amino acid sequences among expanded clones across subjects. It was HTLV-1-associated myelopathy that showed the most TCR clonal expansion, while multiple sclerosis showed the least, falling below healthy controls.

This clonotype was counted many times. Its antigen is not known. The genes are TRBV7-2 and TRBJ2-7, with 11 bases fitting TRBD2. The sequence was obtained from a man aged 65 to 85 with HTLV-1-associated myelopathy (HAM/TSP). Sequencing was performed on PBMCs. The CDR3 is CASSLGLADYEQYF. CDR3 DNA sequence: TGTGCCAGCAGCTTGGGACTAGCGGACTACGAGCAGTACTTC. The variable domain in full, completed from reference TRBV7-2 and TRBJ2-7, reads GAGVSQSPSNKVTEKGKDVELRCDPISGHTALYWYRQSLGQGLEFLIYFQGNSAPDKSGLPSDRFSAERTGGSVSTLTIQRTQQEDSAVYLCASSLGLADYEQYFGPGTRLTVT.